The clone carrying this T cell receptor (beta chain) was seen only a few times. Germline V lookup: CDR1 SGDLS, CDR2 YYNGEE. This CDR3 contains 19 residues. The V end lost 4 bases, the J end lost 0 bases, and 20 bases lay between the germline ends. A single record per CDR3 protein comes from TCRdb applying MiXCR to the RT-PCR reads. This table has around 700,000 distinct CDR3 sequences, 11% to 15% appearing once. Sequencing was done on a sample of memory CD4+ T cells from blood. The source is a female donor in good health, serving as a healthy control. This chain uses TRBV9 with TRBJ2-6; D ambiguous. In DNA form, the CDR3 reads TGTGCCAGCAGCCCCAGCGTGGGCAGCCGAAGCTCTGGGGCCAACGTCCTGACTTTC. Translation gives CASSPSVGSRSSGANVLTF.